This T cell receptor beta chain originates from a study of OX40 agonist ivuxolimab in advanced cancers. Turning to the study itself: Checkpoint inhibitors had been given previously to 35% to 50% of patients. Partial responses occurred in Three dose-escalation patients, one with hepatocellular carcinoma and two with cutaneous melanoma.

Repertoires were generated with immunoSEQ multiplex PCR, while TCRdb's copy carries only in-frame clones and drops some. Among about 60,000 clones listed, about 86% were seen once. The J segment lost 7 bases and the V segment lost 5 bases, leaving 9 bases of the junction unmatched. CDR1 and CDR2 from the germline V gene are SGHTA and FQGTGA. The CDR3 has 14 amino acids. Any history of autoimmune disease or systemic immunosuppression disqualified patients. Blood specimens came from baseline, cycle 4 day 1, and cycle 7 day 1. In this sample, this clone turned up a few times. The material was CD4+ or CD8+ T cells sorted from blood, obtained in a trial of the OX40 agonist ivuxolimab. The rearrangement links TRBV7-3 to TRBJ1-1, with 8 nucleotides matching TRBD1. This receptor was taken from an adult with an advanced solid tumor such as melanoma, head and neck, liver or kidney cancer. In DNA form, the CDR3 reads TGTGCCAGCAGCCCGCACCCAGGGGGCCGTGAAGCTTTCTTT. Translation: CASSPHPGGREAFF.